The 30 T cell receptor beta chains presented below share a single source sample, sequenced in a study of blood T cell repertoires in COVID-19. Measured with immunoSEQ multiplex PCR; TCRdb has only the in-frame clones, and not every one. The sample carries under 80,000 clones, under 85% recorded once. The sequenced sample consisted of peripheral blood. These receptors were obtained from a man in his 60s with COVID-19, enrolled during active disease.

The chain employs TRBV6-5 and TRBJ2-7; D is undetermined. Trimming pared 6 bases from V and 3 bases from J, leaving 18 bases between. This CDR3 region has 15 residues. Germline lookup yields CDR1 MNHEY and CDR2 SVGAGI. CDR3 protein: CASRREVRTDYEQYF. CDR3 coding DNA: TGTGCCAGCAGACGCGAGGTACGAACCGACTACGAGCAGTACTTC.

This chain uses TRBV30 with TRBJ1-2; 9 bases are a match to TRBD1. This CDR3 is 15 amino acids long. Losses at the gene ends were 2 bases for V and 2 bases for J; bases not matched to a gene: 6. In germline, CDR1 is GTSNPN, CDR2 SVGIG (reference sequence). Written as DNA, the CDR3 is TGTGCCTGGAGTCGGGACAGGGAATCCAACTATGGCTACACCTTC. Translation: CAWSRDRESNYGYTF.

This chain joins TRBV2 and TRBJ2-3, with D tentatively TRBD2 (6 bases). Looked up from germline, CDR1 is SNHLY and CDR2 is FYNNEI. With 1 base removed from V and 0 bases from J, the gap between germline ends came to 8 bases. There are 15 residues in the CDR3. This CDR3 reads CASSEGSGSTDTQYF. The CDR3 DNA sequence: TGTGCCAGCAGTGAAGGAAGCGGGAGCACAGATACGCAGTATTTT.

J is TRBJ2-3 and V is TRBV6-5, with 9 bases aligning to TRBD1. Germline CDR1 reads MNHEY; CDR2 reads SVGAGI. This CDR3 region has 15 residues. With V trimmed by 7 bases and J by 5 bases, 10 bases remained unmatched. CDR3 residues: CASITRQGVGDTQYF. Here the CDR3 DNA reads TGTGCCAGCATCACGAGACAGGGGGTTGGAGATACGCAGTATTTT.

This chain connects TRBV4-1 to TRBJ2-1; the D gene is possibly TRBD2 (6 bases). The length of the CDR3 is 15 residues. V lost 4 bases and J 8 bases, leaving 18 bases between the germline ends. The germline V gene encodes CDR1 MGHRA and CDR2 YSYEKL. Here the CDR3 DNA reads TGCGCCAGCAGCCCCGACGGGACTCCGGACGATGAGCAGTTCTTC. Amino acid sequence: CASSPDGTPDDEQFF.

The rearrangement joins TRBV7-2 to TRBJ2-7; 7 nucleotides align to TRBD1. There are 15 residues in the CDR3. With V trimmed by 1 base and J by 3 bases, 6 bases remained unmatched. Germline-derived CDR1 and CDR2 are SGHTA and FQGNSA. The CDR3 region has the DNA TGTGCCAGCAGCTTAGTAGGACAGGCTAACTACGAGCAGTACTTC. It specifies CASSLVGQANYEQYF.

The chain recombines TRBV6-5 with TRBJ1-1, with D possibly TRBD1 on 5 matching bases. Germline CDR1 MNHEY, CDR2 SVGAGI. The CDR3 loop spans 15 amino acids. Trimming left V 7 bases short and J 3 bases short, with 18 bases between. CDR3 coding DNA: TGTGCCAGCACCGACGGCAGGGCGGGGTACACTGAAGCTTTCTTT. This gives the protein CASTDGRAGYTEAFF.

V is TRBV2 and J is TRBJ1-2, with a possible D match to TRBD1 (6 bases). The CDR3 runs to 14 residues. Trimming removed 9 bases from V and 4 bases from J, with 18 bases in between. From germline, CDR1 is SNHLY and CDR2 FYNNEI. This CDR3 is CASTSTGNSYGYTF. The CDR3 DNA reads as TGTGCCAGTACCTCCACAGGGAATAGCTATGGCTACACCTTC. Full variable domain (outside the CDR3, taken from reference TRBV2 and TRBJ1-2): EPEVTQTPSHQVTQMGQEVILRCVPISNHLYFYWYRQILGQKVEFLVSFYNNEISEKSEIFDDQFSVERPDGSNFTLKIRSTKLEDSAMYFCASTSTGNSYGYTFGSGTRLTVV.

The J gene is TRBJ2-7, the V gene TRBV5-4; the match to TRBD2 covers 7 bases. The CDR3 covers 13 residues. Germline trimming cut 4 bases from V and 3 bases from J; bases unmatched to any gene: 4. From germline, CDR1 is SGHNT and CDR2 YYREEE (reference sequence). CDR3 region: CASSRSGGYEQYF. The DNA for the CDR3 is TGTGCCAGCAGCCGTTCGGGGGGCTACGAGCAGTACTTC.

V and J are TRBV25-1 and TRBJ2-3, with D possibly being TRBD2 (6 bases). With 5 bases removed from V and 4 bases from J, the gap between germline ends came to 10 bases. Germline V CDR1 and CDR2: MGHDK, SYGVNS. The length of the CDR3 is 13 residues. CDR3 sequence (DNA): TGTGCCAGCAGTAGGAGGGGTGCAGATACGCAGTATTTT. As protein: CASSRRGADTQYF.

The chain uses TRBV28 and TRBJ2-5; TRBD2 matches at 10 bases. With V trimmed by 4 bases and J by 4 bases, 9 bases remained unmatched. Germline lookup yields CDR1 MDHEN and CDR2 SYDVKM. CDR3 length: 16 residues. The CDR3, as DNA: TGTGCCAGCAGTTCCGGCACTAGCGGGACTGCAGAGACCCAGTACTTC. Protein sequence: CASSSGTSGTAETQYF.

The chain is built from TRBV30 and TRBJ1-5; no firm D call. The germline CDR1 and CDR2 sequences are GTSNPN and SVGIG (reference sequence). Trimming left V 5 bases short and J 3 bases short, with 14 bases between. This CDR3 spans 14 amino acids. As DNA, the CDR3 is TGTGCCTGGGGCGGAGGGTTCGCCAATCAGCCCCAGCATTTT. This encodes CAWGGGFANQPQHF.

The chain links TRBV18 to TRBJ1-5, with D possibly matching TRBD1 (6 bases). V was shortened by 3 bases and J by 7 bases, with 13 bases between the two germline ends. CDR1 is KGHSH and CDR2 is LQKENI in the germline V gene. The CDR3 is 14 amino acids. The CDR3 protein is CASSPGVTGQPQHF. The CDR3, as DNA: TGTGCCAGCTCACCGGGGGTTACAGGGCAGCCCCAGCATTTT.

The chain combines TRBV7-9 with TRBJ1-6; 7 nucleotides agree with TRBD1. The CDR3 spans 14 residues. V lost 3 bases, J lost 5 bases, and 1 base stayed unmatched. Per the germline V gene, CDR1 is SEHNR and CDR2 is FQNEAQ (reference sequence). CDR3 sequence reads: CASSLTGNNSPLHF. Here the CDR3 DNA reads TGTGCCAGCAGCTTGACAGGGAATAATTCACCCCTCCACTTT.

The rearrangement joins TRBV30 to TRBJ1-6; 7 positions agree with TRBD1. The CDR3 has 14 amino acids. V was clipped by 4 bases and J by 13 bases; unmatched bases: 13. In germline, CDR1 is GTSNPN, CDR2 SVGIG (reference sequence). The CDR3 reads CAWTRQGVQLPLHF. The DNA of the CDR3 is TGTGCCTGGACAAGACAGGGAGTTCAGTTGCCCCTCCACTTT.

The rearrangement uses TRBV12-3 or TRBV12-4 and TRBJ2-1; D might be TRBD1 (6 bases). Trimming pared 5 bases from V and 12 bases from J, leaving 11 bases between. The CDR3 runs to 11 residues. The chain's CDR3 is CASSQRGGQFF. As DNA, the CDR3 is TGTGCCAGCAGTCAGAGAGGGGGGCAGTTCTTC.

The sample holds a few counts of this clone. The V and J genes are TRBV19 and TRBJ1-2; 7 nucleotides align to TRBD1. Germline lookup yields CDR1 LNHDA and CDR2 SQIVND (reference sequence). Losses at the gene ends were 10 bases for V and 4 bases for J; bases not matched to a gene: 6. CDR3 length: 12 residues. The CDR3 DNA reads TGTGCCACCCGACAGGGAGCCTATGGCTACACCTTC. This codes for CATRQGAYGYTF.

The chain combines TRBV15 with TRBJ1-5; TRBD1 matches 10 bases. Germline V gene data show CDR1 as LNHNV and CDR2 as YYDKDF (reference sequence). J lost 6 bases, V lost 9 bases, and 5 bases had no gene match. The CDR3 covers 13 residues. The DNA for the CDR3 is TGTGCCACGAATAGGGACAGGGGTCAGCCCCAGCATTTT. It encodes CATNRDRGQPQHF.

The V call is TRBV18, the J call TRBJ1-6; TRBD1 agrees at 10 bases. CDR1 is KGHSH and CDR2 is LQKENI in the germline V gene. After removal of 2 bases from V and 8 bases from J, the junction contained 3 bases not matched to a gene. The CDR3 consists of 15 residues. The CDR3 loop is CASSPSGTGDSPLHF. The CDR3 nucleotides read TGTGCCAGCTCACCATCCGGGACAGGGGATTCACCCCTCCACTTT.

This clone was seen a few times. This may be a read error: a much more frequent sequence differs by one nucleotide. The same CDR3 arises from other DNA sequences in this sample as well. The chain is built from TRBV5-1 and TRBJ1-1; D is possibly TRBD1 (5 bases). This CDR3 is 14 amino acids long. Trimming removed 3 bases from V and 4 bases from J, with 13 bases in between. CDR1 and CDR2 (germline): SGHRS, YFSETQ. The chain's CDR3 is CASSSGTGGTEAFF. DNA of the CDR3: TGCGCCAGCAGCTCCGGGACGGGGGGCACTGAAGCTTTCTTT.

CDR3 protein: CASSTTGSNQPQHF. The CDR3 bases are TGTGCCAGCAGCACGACAGGTAGCAATCAGCCCCAGCATTTT. The chain joins TRBV5-4 to TRBJ1-5; D perhaps matches TRBD1 (6 bases). Germline V lookup: CDR1 SGHNT, CDR2 YYREEE (reference sequence). Trimming removed 4 bases at V and 0 bases at J, with 8 bases between. This CDR3 is 14 amino acids long. The full variable domain, its missing parts supplied by reference TRBV5-4 and TRBJ1-5, is ETGVTQSPTHLIKTRGQQVTLRCSSQSGHNTVSWYQQALGQGPQFIFQYYREEENGRGNFPPRFSGLQFPNYSSELNVNALELDDSALYLCASSTTGSNQPQHFGDGTRLSIL.

V and J are TRBV6-1 and TRBJ2-7, with TRBD2 as a possible D gene (6 bases). V shed 2 bases and J shed 9 bases, with 23 bases lying between them. This CDR3 comprises 16 residues. Per germline, CDR1 MNHNS and CDR2 SASEGT. The CDR3 bases are TGTGCCAGCAGTGAAAACTGGGACCTTCGAACCGGGGGGCAGTACTTC. Protein: CASSENWDLRTGGQYF.

The V call is TRBV27, the J call TRBJ1-3, with TRBD1 matching 8 bases. Germline lookup yields CDR1 MNHEY and CDR2 SMNVEV (reference sequence). The CDR3 consists of 13 residues. The ends lost 6 bases at V and 6 bases at J; junction bases unmatched: 4. CDR3 coding DNA: TGTGCCAGCAGGATGACAGGGGAAAACACCATATATTTT. Translated, it gives CASRMTGENTIYF.

The chain couples TRBV11-2 to TRBJ2-7; D is uncertain. The length of the CDR3 is 12 residues. V lost 1 base to trimming and J lost 6 bases, with 7 bases between them. Germline-derived CDR1 and CDR2 are SGHAT and FQNNGV. The CDR3 coding sequence is TGTGCCAGCAGCTTAGTCCTCGGCGAGCAGTACTTC. This translates into CASSLVLGEQYF. Full variable domain (missing parts from reference TRBV11-2 and TRBJ2-7): EAGVAQSPRYKIIEKRQSVAFWCNPISGHATLYWYQQILGQGPKLLIQFQNNGVVDDSQLPKDRFSAERLKGVDSTLKIQPAKLEDSAVYLCASSLVLGEQYFGPGTRLTVT.

This clone has only a few counts. The chain carries TRBV5-4 and TRBJ1-2; 8 nucleotides match TRBD1. V was pared by 4 bases and J by 3 bases, with 5 bases of the junction left unmatched. The CDR3 has 14 residues. Germline V gene sequence: CDR1 SGHNT, CDR2 YYREEE (reference sequence). CDR3 sequence (DNA): TGTGCCAGCAGCACCGACAGGGGTTACTATGGCTACACCTTC. Translated: CASSTDRGYYGYTF.

The rearrangement uses TRBV11-3 and TRBJ1-1; D possibly corresponds to TRBD1 (6 bases). CDR3 size: 14 residues. CDR1 is SGHNT, CDR2 YENEEA, per germline. Trimming left V 1 base short and J 1 base short, with 7 bases between. Here the CDR3 reads CASSLVGQNTEAFF. The CDR3 region has the DNA TGTGCCAGCAGCTTAGTGGGACAGAACACTGAAGCTTTCTTT.

To note about this clone: This CDR3 is also generated by other DNA sequences in the sample. The chain uses TRBV28 and TRBJ2-7; 10 bases align to TRBD2. CDR1 and CDR2 from the germline V gene are MDHEN and SYDVKM. V was pared by 5 bases and J by 2 bases, with 6 bases of the junction left unmatched. This CDR3 spans 15 amino acids. The CDR3 nucleotides read TGTGCCAGCAGTCGGAGCGGGGGGGGAACCTACGAGCAGTACTTC. Translated: CASSRSGGGTYEQYF. The whole variable domain, filled in from reference TRBV28 and TRBJ2-7, reads DVKVTQSSRYLVKRTGEKVFLECVQDMDHENMFWYRQDPGLGLRLIYFSYDVKMKEKGDIPEGYSVSREKKERFSLILESASTNQTSMYLCASSRSGGGTYEQYFGPGTRLTVT.

V is TRBV10-1 and J is TRBJ2-7; TRBD1 matches 10 bases. This CDR3 is 12 amino acids long. The germline CDR1 and CDR2 sequences are WNHNN and SYGVQD (reference sequence). V gave up 6 bases and J gave up 6 bases; unmatched junction bases: 2. As DNA, the CDR3 is TGCGCCAGCAGAGGACAGGGGGGCGAGCAGTACTTC. Translation gives CASRGQGGEQYF.

In its sample, this clone was seen a few times. The chain carries TRBV5-1 and TRBJ1-1, with 8 bases lining up with TRBD1. CDR1 is SGHRS, CDR2 YFSETQ, per germline. The J segment lost 3 bases and the V segment lost 3 bases, leaving 7 bases of the junction unmatched. The length of the CDR3 is 15 residues. CDR3 amino acids: CASSSQGAPDTEAFF. In nucleotides, the CDR3 is TGCGCCAGCAGCTCGCAGGGGGCGCCCGACACTGAAGCTTTCTTT. Based on the CDR3 plus reference TRBV5-1 and TRBJ1-1, the full variable domain is KAGVTQTPRYLIKTRGQQVTLSCSPISGHRSVSWYQQTPGQGLQFLFEYFSETQRNKGNFPGRFSGRQFSNSRSEMNVSTLELGDSALYLCASSSQGAPDTEAFFGQGTRLTVV.

V is TRBV5-4 and J is TRBJ2-3; 10 nucleotides match TRBD1. The germline CDR1 and CDR2 sequences are SGHNT and YYREEE (reference sequence). V lost 4 bases and J lost 6; bases outside the gene matches: 8. The CDR3 covers 15 residues. This CDR3 is CASSPGQGTADTQYF. CDR3 in DNA: TGTGCCAGCAGCCCGGGACAGGGGACCGCCGATACGCAGTATTTT.